Listed below are T cell receptor beta chains from one sample, sequenced in a study of T cell repertoires in aging, cancer and after chemotherapy. TCRdb called the multiplex PCR reads again in MiXCR, with one record for every CDR3 protein. This sample has roughly 3,100 distinct CDR3 sequences, with 28% found just once. Sample: blood. The receptors come from a human donor with a solid tumor. CDR3s include the opening cysteine and the closing phenylalanine or tryptophan. A D gene is named only where the DNA matches it firmly. Rows give clone size only sometimes, using once, few, many, or a class for an expanded clone.

>TRBJ1-3|TRBV21-1|-|-
CASSRPRNTIYF
TGTGCCAGCAGCAGACCGAGAAACACCATATATTTT
>TRBJ1-1|TRBV18|few|TRBD1
CASSPGQGTEAFF
TGTGCCAGCTCACCCGGACAGGGCACTGAAGCTTTCTTT
>TRBJ1-6|TRBV6-5|-|TRBD1
CASSVARGTDNRNSPLHF
TGTGCCAGCAGTGTAGCCCGCGGGACAGACAATCGGAATTCACCCCTCCACTTT
>TRBJ2-7|TRBV30|few|TRBD2
CAWDIAGGPRNF
TGTGCCTGGGATATAGCGGGAGGGCCCAGAAACTTC
>TRBJ1-5|TRBV12-3/TRBV12-4|-|TRBD1
CASNRSGGTQQPQHF
TGTGCCAGCAATCGGTCAGGGGGCACACAGCAGCCCCAGCATTTT
>TRBJ2-1|TRBV20-1|-|TRBD2
CSTEAGGAYNEQFF
TGCAGTACCGAGGCGGGAGGAGCCTACAATGAGCAGTTCTTC
>TRBJ2-7|TRBV19|-|TRBD1
CASSIMGQGANEQYF
TGTGCCAGTAGTATCATGGGACAGGGGGCGAACGAGCAGTACTTC
>TRBJ1-2|TRBV6-5|medium-sized|-
CASSYSFEARIINYGYTF
TGTGCCAGCAGTTACAGCTTTGAGGCTAGGATAATTAACTATGGCTACACCTTC
>TRBJ2-1|TRBV5-4|-|TRBD2
CVSSLAPLAGVGNEQFF
TGTGTCAGCAGCTTGGCCCCCCTAGCGGGAGTGGGTAATGAGCAGTTCTTC
>TRBJ2-7|TRBV2|-|-
CASSVSGRLHEQYF
TGTGCCAGCAGTGTGTCCGGGCGGCTCCACGAGCAGTACTTC
>TRBJ1-2|TRBV5-6|-|TRBD1
CASSPETRTGGGYTF
TGTGCCAGCAGCCCCGAGACCAGGACAGGGGGTGGCTACACCTTC
>TRBJ2-7|TRBV15|few|-
CAPHRGAREQYF
TGTGCCCCGCATCGGGGGGCGAGAGAGCAGTACTTC
>TRBJ1-1|TRBV30|medium-sized|-
CAWTLGIDTEAFF
TGTGCCTGGACACTGGGGATAGACACTGAAGCTTTCTTT
>TRBJ2-1|TRBV5-1|-|-
CASSLAPGPNNEQFF
TGCGCCAGCAGCTTGGCTCCGGGACCCAACAATGAGCAGTTCTTC
>TRBJ1-2|TRBV6-4|-|TRBD1
CASSPEDRGDGYTF
TGTGCCAGCAGTCCCGAGGACAGGGGAGACGGCTACACCTTC
>TRBJ1-5|TRBV12-3/TRBV12-4|medium-sized|-
CASSFRGAVPQPQHF
TGTGCCAGCAGTTTTAGAGGGGCCGTGCCACAGCCCCAGCATTTT
>TRBJ1-2|TRBV7-6|-|TRBD1
CASSPGQGARDTF
TGTGCCAGCAGCCCGGGACAGGGGGCCAGAGACACCTTC
>TRBJ2-7|TRBV27|few|-
CASGARGSLEQYF
TGTGCCAGCGGCGCTCGGGGGAGCCTCGAGCAGTACTTC
>TRBJ1-2|TRBV20-1|-|-
CSAIGSMVGYTF
TGCAGTGCCATAGGGAGTATGGTTGGCTACACCTTC
>TRBJ1-1|TRBV12-3/TRBV12-4|-|TRBD1
CASRPGTGRSEAFF
TGTGCCAGCAGGCCCGGGACAGGGCGTTCTGAAGCTTTCTTT
>TRBJ1-6|TRBV19|-|-
CARMDKGFPPSRAYSPLHF
TGTGCCAGGATGGACAAGGGCTTTCCCCCCTCTAGGGCTTATTCACCCCTCCACTTT
>TRBJ2-3|TRBV12-3/TRBV12-4|-|-
CASSLPLQRGGLTDTQYF
TGTGCCAGCAGTCTCCCACTTCAACGAGGGGGTCTAACAGATACGCAGTATTTT
>TRBJ2-1|TRBV5-6|medium-sized|-
CASSRGRGGMQFF
TGTGCCAGCAGCAGAGGGAGGGGGGGAATGCAGTTCTTC
>TRBJ1-5|TRBV30|medium-sized|-
CAWSVGRPSVPQHF
TGTGCCTGGAGTGTCGGTAGGCCTTCTGTTCCCCAGCATTTT
>TRBJ2-7|TRBV18|few|-
CASSPEGDEQYF
TGTGCCAGCTCACCTGAGGGTGACGAGCAGTACTTC
>TRBJ2-2|TRBV4-1|-|TRBD2
CASSHRAGEGAGELFF
TGCGCCAGCAGCCACCGAGCGGGAGAAGGCGCCGGGGAGCTGTTTTTT
>TRBJ2-2|TRBV10-3|-|-
CAIRAGISENTGELFF
TGTGCCATCAGGGCAGGGATCTCGGAGAACACCGGGGAGCTGTTTTTT
>TRBJ1-5|TRBV12-3/TRBV12-4|-|-
CARSPTRRFRPQHF
TGTGCCAGAAGCCCAACACGGAGGTTTCGGCCCCAGCATTTT
>TRBJ1-4|TRBV12-3/TRBV12-4|medium-sized|-
CASSLASGEEEKLFF
TGTGCCAGCAGTTTAGCATCTGGGGAAGAGGAAAAACTGTTTTTT
>TRBJ1-1|TRBV5-6|-|-
CASSLGPQGGTEAFF
TGCGCCAGCAGCTTGGGGCCTCAGGGTGGGACTGAAGCTTTCTTT
>TRBJ2-7|TRBV15|medium-sized|TRBD2
CATSGGGGAGYEQYF
TGTGCCACCAGCGGAGGCGGGGGTGCCGGATACGAGCAGTACTTC
>TRBJ2-3|TRBV19|medium-sized|TRBD1
CASRRQGGGDTQYF
TGTGCCAGCCGCCGACAGGGGGGAGGAGATACGCAGTATTTT
>TRBJ2-6|TRBV19|large|-
CASMGRGGANVLTF
TGTGCCAGTATGGGGCGGGGTGGGGCCAACGTCCTGACTTTC
>TRBJ1-1|TRBV6-5|medium-sized|TRBD1
CASSRGYTEAFF
TGTGCCAGCAGCAGGGGGTACACTGAAGCTTTCTTT
>TRBJ2-6|TRBV5-1|-|TRBD2
CASSGGGADSGANVLTF
TGCGCCAGCAGCGGCGGGGGGGCCGATTCTGGGGCCAACGTCCTGACTTTC
>TRBJ2-7|TRBV19|medium-sized|-
CASRSATTSSYEQYF
TGTGCCAGTAGGTCCGCGACCACCAGCTCCTACGAGCAGTACTTC
>TRBJ2-5|TRBV12-3/TRBV12-4|-|-
CASTNPLPGVETQYF
TGTGCCAGCACCAACCCTCTTCCGGGAGTGGAGACCCAGTACTTC
>TRBJ2-7|TRBV18|medium-sized|-
CASSPSSYEQYF
TGTGCCAGCTCACCAAGCTCCTACGAGCAGTACTTC
>TRBJ1-5|TRBV7-9|few|-
CASSEDAGNQPQHF
TGTGCCAGCAGCGAGGACGCGGGCAATCAGCCCCAGCATTTT
>TRBJ1-2|TRBV6-2/TRBV6-3|medium-sized|TRBD1
CASSYPGQGGNYGYTF
TGTGCCAGCAGTTATCCGGGACAGGGGGGAAACTATGGCTACACCTTC
>TRBJ2-5|TRBV5-1|-|TRBD1
CASSKGQGPQETQYF
TGCGCCAGCAGCAAAGGACAGGGCCCCCAAGAGACCCAGTACTTC
>TRBJ1-1|TRBV27|medium-sized|-
CASSLVGNTEAFF
TGTGCCAGCAGTTTAGTCGGGAACACTGAAGCTTTCTTT
>TRBJ2-7|TRBV19|medium-sized|-
CASGPQGQYF
TGTGCCAGTGGCCCCCAGGGGCAGTACTTC
>TRBJ1-3|TRBV5-5|once|-
CASTSRTGNTIYF
TGTGCAAGTACGTCACGGACTGGAAACACCATATATTTT
>TRBJ1-4|TRBV19|large|TRBD1
CASGDRAEKLFF
TGTGCCAGTGGAGACAGGGCTGAAAAACTGTTTTTT
>TRBJ2-7|TRBV6-6|medium-sized|TRBD2
CASSAGSGRAPYEQYF
TGTGCCAGCAGTGCGGGTAGCGGGAGGGCCCCCTACGAGCAGTACTTC
>TRBJ1-5|TRBV4-3|-|TRBD1
CASSQGGDSSNQPQHF
TGTGCCAGCAGCCAAGGGGGGGACAGTTCCAATCAGCCCCAGCATTTT
>TRBJ2-2|TRBV20-1|-|TRBD2
CSVPWGGGNTGELFF
TGCAGTGTCCCCTGGGGCGGGGGGAACACCGGGGAGCTGTTTTTT
>TRBJ2-6|TRBV6-2/TRBV6-3|medium-sized|-
CASSYVLSGANVLTF
TGTGCCAGCAGCTACGTACTCTCTGGGGCCAACGTCCTGACTTTC
>TRBJ1-5|TRBV18|-|TRBD1
CASSPGTGGWSNQPQHF
TGTGCCAGCTCACCCGGGACAGGGGGCTGGAGCAATCAGCCCCAGCATTTT
>TRBJ1-5|TRBV6-2/TRBV6-3|medium-sized|-
CASGHAGKGVNQPQHF
TGTGCCAGCGGCCACGCAGGGAAGGGGGTCAATCAGCCCCAGCATTTT
>TRBJ2-2|TRBV5-4|medium-sized|TRBD2
CASSLDSGRAAGELFF
TGTGCCAGCAGCTTGGACAGCGGGAGGGCCGCCGGGGAGCTGTTTTTT
>TRBJ1-1|TRBV6-2/TRBV6-3|few|-
CASSYYAFSEAFF
TGTGCCAGCAGTTATTACGCTTTCTCTGAAGCTTTCTTT
>TRBJ2-3|TRBV5-4|medium-sized|TRBD2
CASSFRTSGSSDTQYF
TGTGCCAGCAGCTTCAGGACTAGCGGGTCGTCAGATACGCAGTATTTT
>TRBJ2-5|TRBV18|few|TRBD2
CASSPGGGVQETQYF
TGTGCCAGCTCACCGGGGGGGGGAGTCCAAGAGACCCAGTACTTC
>TRBJ1-1|TRBV19|medium-sized|-
CASGPALNTEAFF
TGTGCCAGTGGCCCGGCCCTGAACACTGAAGCTTTCTTT